The 11 T cell receptor beta chains below all came from one sample that was sequenced in a study of blood T cell repertoires in COVID-19. Clones were read by immunoSEQ multiplex PCR, and TCRdb kept only the in-frame ones, dropping some. The repertoire includes some 66,000 clones, 82% of them detected once, and approximately 6.6% sits in the top ten. Sequences were obtained from peripheral blood. Source of these receptors: a man in his sixties with acute or convalescent COVID-19.

The gene calls are TRBV11-3 and TRBJ1-1; D is perhaps TRBD1 (5 bases). CDR3 size: 13 residues. The ends were cut back, 8 bases at V and 4 bases at J, with 14 bases in the middle. Germline CDR1 and CDR2: SGHNT and YENEEA. The CDR3 DNA reads as TGTGCCAGCGTACAGGCCCGCGGCACTGAAGCTTTCTTT. The encoded protein is CASVQARGTEAFF.

The chain is built from TRBV5-4 and TRBJ1-2; a possible D gene is TRBD1 (5 bases). From germline, CDR1 is SGHNT and CDR2 YYREEE (reference sequence). This CDR3 comprises 12 residues. V was shortened by 4 bases and J by 5 bases, with 9 bases between the two germline ends. Here the CDR3 reads CASSPDSYGYTF. The CDR3 nucleotides are TGTGCCAGCAGCCCAGACAGTTATGGCTACACCTTC.

This clone showed up just once. The chain is built from TRBV6-1 and TRBJ2-1; 7 bases are shared with TRBD1. From germline, CDR1 is MNHNS and CDR2 SASEGT. V lost 2 bases and J lost 4; bases outside the gene matches: 5. The CDR3 is made up of 15 amino acids. The CDR3 coding sequence is TGTGCCAGCAGTGAATTAAAGGGGGCTTACAATGAGCAGTTCTTC. Amino acid sequence: CASSELKGAYNEQFF.

The chain links TRBV24-1 to TRBJ2-5, with D possibly being TRBD2 (6 bases). This CDR3 spans 17 amino acids. Trimming pared 1 base from V and 4 bases from J, leaving 18 bases between. Germline CDR1 and CDR2: KGHDR and SFDVKD. The CDR3 DNA sequence: TGTGCCACCAGTGATTTACGGTCGGGGGAAGGCTTAGAGACCCAGTACTTC. Translation gives CATSDLRSGEGLETQYF.

This chain uses TRBV5-4 with TRBJ2-2; 11 bases match TRBD2. In germline, CDR1 is SGHNT, CDR2 YYREEE (reference sequence). The CDR3 sequence is 17 residues long. Losses at the gene ends were 1 base for V and 6 bases for J; bases not matched to a gene: 8. CDR3 DNA: TGTGCCAGCAGCTTGAGTAGCGGGGGGGCCTTCGCCGGGGAGCTGTTTTTT. It yields the protein CASSLSSGGAFAGELFF.

The J gene is TRBJ1-1, the V gene TRBV6-5; 7 positions agree with TRBD1. The junction had 2 bases not matched to a gene; V was cut back by 3 bases and J by 1 base. The CDR3 runs 14 residues. Per the germline V gene, CDR1 is MNHEY and CDR2 is SVGAGI. The CDR3 loop is CASSYRQGNTEAFF. The CDR3 nucleotides are TGTGCCAGCAGTTATCGACAGGGGAACACTGAAGCTTTCTTT.

The CDR3 sequence is CAWSGGQGAIKTQYF. The CDR3 coding sequence is TGTGCCTGGAGTGGCGGACAGGGGGCAATAAAGACCCAGTACTTC. V and J are TRBV30 and TRBJ2-5; 11 bases agree with TRBD1. The germline gives CDR1 GTSNPN, CDR2 SVGIG (reference sequence). Germline trimming cut 1 base from V and 6 bases from J; bases unmatched to any gene: 7. The CDR3 contains 15 residues.

This chain connects TRBV7-9 to TRBJ1-3; unclear D gene. This CDR3 has 13 amino acids. V lost 1 base and J 4 bases, leaving 5 bases between the germline ends. Germline values: CDR1 SEHNR, CDR2 FQNEAQ (reference sequence). As DNA, the CDR3 is TGTGCCAGCAGCTTAGGAGAGGGAAACACCATATATTTT. Translated, it gives CASSLGEGNTIYF.

The CDR3 sequence is CASSLPRLAGRKDEQFF. The CDR3 DNA sequence: TGTGCCAGCAGCTTACCTCGACTAGCGGGGAGAAAGGATGAGCAGTTCTTC. The V gene is TRBV7-8, the J gene TRBJ2-1, with TRBD2 matching over 11 bases. The CDR3 extends over 17 amino acids. V dropped 2 bases and J dropped 8; count of bases not matched to a gene: 11. Germline V lookup: CDR1 SGHVS, CDR2 FQNEAQ.

The V and J genes are TRBV2 and TRBJ1-2; no reliable D call. The germline V gene has CDR1 SNHLY and CDR2 FYNNEI. This CDR3 is built from 13 residues. Trimming shortened V by 6 bases and J by 2 bases, and 10 bases separated the two germline ends. DNA for the CDR3: TGTGCCAGCAGCACAGACGGAAACTATGGCTACACCTTC. Translation gives CASSTDGNYGYTF. The full variable domain, with the rest looked up from reference TRBV2 and TRBJ1-2, is EPEVTQTPSHQVTQMGQEVILRCVPISNHLYFYWYRQILGQKVEFLVSFYNNEISEKSEIFDDQFSVERPDGSNFTLKIRSTKLEDSAMYFCASSTDGNYGYTFGSGTRLTVV.

This chain joins TRBV5-4 and TRBJ1-2, with D tentatively TRBD1 (5 bases). The V end was cut by 0 bases, the J end by 4 bases, with 10 bases between. CDR1 and CDR2 (germline): SGHNT, YYREEE (reference sequence). This CDR3 is built from 14 residues. Here the CDR3 reads CASSLEGRGYGYTF. CDR3 sequence (DNA): TGTGCCAGCAGCTTGGAGGGAAGGGGCTATGGCTACACCTTC. Filled out from reference TRBV5-4 and TRBJ1-2, the complete variable domain reads ETGVTQSPTHLIKTRGQQVTLRCSSQSGHNTVSWYQQALGQGPQFIFQYYREEENGRGNFPPRFSGLQFPNYSSELNVNALELDDSALYLCASSLEGRGYGYTFGSGTRLTVV.